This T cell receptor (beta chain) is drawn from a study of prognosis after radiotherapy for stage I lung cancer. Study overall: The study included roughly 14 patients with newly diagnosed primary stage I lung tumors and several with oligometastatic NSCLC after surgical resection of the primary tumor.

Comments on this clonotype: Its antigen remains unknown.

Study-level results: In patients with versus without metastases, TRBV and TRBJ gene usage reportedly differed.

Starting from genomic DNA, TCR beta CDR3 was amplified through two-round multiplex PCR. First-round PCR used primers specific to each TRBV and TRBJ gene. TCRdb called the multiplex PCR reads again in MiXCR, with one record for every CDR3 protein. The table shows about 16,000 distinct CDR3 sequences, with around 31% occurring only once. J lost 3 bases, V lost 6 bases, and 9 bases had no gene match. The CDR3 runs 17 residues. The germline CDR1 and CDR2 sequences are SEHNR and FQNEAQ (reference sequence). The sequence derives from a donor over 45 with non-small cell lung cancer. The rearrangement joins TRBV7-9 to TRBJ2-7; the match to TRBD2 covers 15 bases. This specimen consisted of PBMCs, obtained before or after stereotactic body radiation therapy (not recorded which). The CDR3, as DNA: TGTGCCAGCAGATCGGGACTAGCGGGAGGTACCAACTACGAGCAGTACTTC. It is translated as CASRSGLAGGTNYEQYF.